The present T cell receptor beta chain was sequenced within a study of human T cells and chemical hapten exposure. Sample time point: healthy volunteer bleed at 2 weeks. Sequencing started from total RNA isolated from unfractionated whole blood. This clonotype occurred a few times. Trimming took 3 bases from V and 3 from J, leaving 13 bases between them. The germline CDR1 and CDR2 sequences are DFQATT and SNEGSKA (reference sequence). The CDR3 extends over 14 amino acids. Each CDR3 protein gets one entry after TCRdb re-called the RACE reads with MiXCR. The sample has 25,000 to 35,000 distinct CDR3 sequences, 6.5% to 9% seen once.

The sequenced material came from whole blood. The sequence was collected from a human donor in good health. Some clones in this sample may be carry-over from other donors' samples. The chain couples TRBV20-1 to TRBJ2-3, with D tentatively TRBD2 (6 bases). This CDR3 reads CSARTGGETDTQYF. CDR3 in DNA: TGCAGTGCTAGGACCGGCGGGGAGACAGATACGCAGTATTTT.